These 21 T cell receptor beta chains originate from one sample sequenced in a study of tumor-infiltrating lymphocytes in oesophageal squamous cell carcinoma. TCRdb reprocessed the PCR reads with MiXCR, giving one entry per CDR3 protein. This table holds tens of thousands of distinct CDR3 sequences, 30% to 40% found once. Sequenced: esophageal tumor tissue. Receptors originate from a male donor with esophageal squamous cell carcinoma.

On this clonotype itself: A much larger clone is a single base away; this may be a read error. The chain carries TRBV19 and TRBJ2-3; D is tentatively TRBD1 or TRBD2 (5 bases each). Germline lookup yields CDR1 LNHDA and CDR2 SQIVND (reference sequence). The CDR3 is 15 amino acids. V was trimmed by 3 bases and J by 1 base, leaving 11 bases between them. The DNA for the CDR3 is TGTGCCAGTAGTATCAGGCGAGGGGGCACAGATACGCAGTATTTT. Its protein is CASSIRRGGTDTQYF.

This clonotype turned up a few times. The J gene is TRBJ2-6, the V gene TRBV6-4, with 7 bases matching TRBD1. The germline V gene encodes CDR1 MRHNA and CDR2 SNTAGT. The ends lost 0 bases at V and 0 bases at J; junction bases unmatched: 2. The CDR3 runs to 17 residues. The DNA for the CDR3 is TGTGCCAGCAGTGACTCGTCAGGGGGCTCTGGGGCCAACGTCCTGACTTTC. It encodes CASSDSSGGSGANVLTF.

This clonotype came up once. V gene TRBV6-5 combines with J gene TRBJ2-3, with D hard to call. TRBJ2-7 matches the DNA end more closely, so the J call is doubtful. The CDR3 spans 14 residues. CDR1 is MNHEY and CDR2 is SVGAGI in the germline V gene. CDR3 residues: CASKDDPGSYEQYF. The CDR3 DNA reads TGTGCCAGCAAGGACGATCCCGGGTCCTACGAGCAGTACTTC.

The chain employs TRBV7-2 and TRBJ2-3; 8 positions agree with TRBD2. The CDR3 covers 15 residues. V lost 3 bases, J lost 1 base, and 3 bases stayed unmatched. The germline gives CDR1 SGHTA, CDR2 FQGNSA. CDR3 bases: TGTGCCAGCAGCTTCACTAGCGGACGCACAGATACGCAGTATTTT. It is translated as CASSFTSGRTDTQYF. Complete variable domain (other parts from reference TRBV7-2 and TRBJ2-3): GAGVSQSPSNKVTEKGKDVELRCDPISGHTALYWYRQSLGQGLEFLIYFQGNSAPDKSGLPSDRFSAERTGGSVSTLTIQRTQQEDSAVYLCASSFTSGRTDTQYFGPGTRLTVL.

Regarding this clonotype: A read error may produce the germline difference seen at one junction end. The chain combines TRBV7-2 with TRBJ2-3, with no clear D. The CDR3 loop spans 16 amino acids. The V gene's germline CDR1 is SGHTA and CDR2 FQGNSA. CDR3 sequence: CASSDIPQFGTDTQYF. CDR3 coding DNA: TGCGCCAGCAGTGATATCCCGCAGTTTGGCACAGATACGCAGTATTTT.

In this sample, this clonotype turned up a few times. This chain joins TRBV10-1 and TRBJ2-3, with TRBD1 identical over 7 bases. Trimming cost V 3 bases and J 14 bases; bases outside gene matches: 14. CDR1 WNHNN and CDR2 SYGVQD come from the germline V gene (reference sequence). The length of the CDR3 is 14 residues. The DNA of the CDR3 is TGCGCCAGCAGTGAAGGGACAGACACCGGGGAGCTGTATTTT. This sequence encodes CASSEGTDTGELYF.

The chain carries TRBV14 and TRBJ2-5; D call uncertain. The DNA end favors TRBJ2-1, so the J call may be wrong. The V gene's germline CDR1 is SGHDN and CDR2 FVKESK. This CDR3 is built from 13 residues. Written as DNA, the CDR3 is TGTGCCAGCAGCCAAGTAAGGGACAATGAGCAGTTCTTC. Translating gives CASSQVRDNEQFF.

This sequence joins TRBV7-6 and TRBJ2-6; D is undetermined. The J call could be wrong; TRBJ2-5 is a better fit for the DNA end. Germline V lookup: CDR1 SGHVS, CDR2 FNYEAQ. There are 11 residues in the CDR3. For the CDR3, the DNA is TGTGCCTGTGGGCTCCAAGAGACCCAGTACTTC. Its protein is CACGLQETQYF.

The chain recombines TRBV7-2 with TRBJ2-5; no firm D call. The DNA end is more similar to TRBJ1-1, so the J call may be wrong. This CDR3 region has 19 residues. CDR1 and CDR2 from the germline V gene are SGHTA and FQGNSA. The CDR3 DNA follows: TGTGCCAGCAGCTTAGTAGTACCCCGTCCCGGGCACACGAACACTGAAGCTTTCTTT. This codes for CASSLVVPRPGHTNTEAFF.

In this sample, this clonotype is medium-sized (0.01 to 0.1%). The chain recombines TRBV7-9 with TRBJ2-1; no reliable D call. V was trimmed by 0 bases and J by 5 bases, leaving 11 bases between them. The CDR3 runs to 15 residues. Germline CDR1 reads SEHNR; CDR2 reads FQNEAQ (reference sequence). The CDR3, as DNA: TGTGCCAGCAGCTTAGCCCAGGCCCTCGACAATGAGCAGTTCTTC. It specifies CASSLAQALDNEQFF. The entire variable domain, with the rest obtained from reference TRBV7-9 and TRBJ2-1, is as follows: DTGVSQNPRHKITKRGQNVTFRCDPISEHNRLYWYRQTLGQGPEFLTYFQNEAQLEKSRLLSDRFSAERPKGSFSTLEIQRTEQGDSAMYLCASSLAQALDNEQFFGPGTRLTVL.

This clonotype showed up many times. V usage is TRBV5-5 and J usage is TRBJ2-3, with 7 bases that match TRBD2. CDR3 length: 16 amino acids. The junction had 4 bases not matched to a gene; V was cut back by 0 bases and J by 0 bases. Germline assignment: CDR1 SGHKS and CDR2 YYEKEE (reference sequence). CDR3 sequence reads: CASSLAGRGSTDTQYF. The CDR3 coding sequence is TGTGCCAGCAGCTTGGCCGGGCGGGGGAGCACAGATACGCAGTATTTT.

The chain carries TRBV5-1 and TRBJ2-5; D unclear. V was cut by 4 bases and J by 2 bases, with 12 bases left in between. The CDR3 spans 14 residues. CDR1 is SGHRS, CDR2 YFSETQ, per germline. The CDR3 reads CASSPEWGQETQYF. The CDR3 nucleotides are TGCGCCAGCAGCCCGGAGTGGGGTCAAGAGACCCAGTACTTC.

This rearrangement joins TRBV7-6 to TRBJ2-7; D is undetermined. Germline V CDR1 and CDR2: SGHVS, FNYEAQ. Trimming cost V 0 bases and J 2 bases, with 2 bases left between them. This CDR3 has 12 amino acids. Written as DNA, the CDR3 is TGTGCCAGCAGCTTAGCGCCCTACGAGCAGTACTTC. Protein sequence: CASSLAPYEQYF.

This clonotype was seen a single time. The chain uses TRBV7-6 and TRBJ2-7, with 12 bases identical to TRBD2. This CDR3 has 18 amino acids. V lost 2 bases and J lost 7; bases outside the gene matches: 15. The V gene's germline CDR1 is SGHVS and CDR2 FNYEAQ. As DNA, the CDR3 is TGTGCCAGCAGCTTAACGCGGCCTAGCGGGAGGGCCGGGAATGAGCAGTACTTC. It translates to CASSLTRPSGRAGNEQYF.

As regards this clonotype: Mismatch with germline at one junction end may stem from a read error. The chain employs TRBV7-6 and TRBJ2-2; 10 nucleotides match TRBD1. Per the germline V gene, CDR1 is SGHVS and CDR2 is FNYEAQ. This CDR3 is built from 15 residues. The CDR3 protein is CASSKTGGDTGELFF. CDR3 nucleotide sequence: TGTGCTAGCAGCAAGACAGGGGGCGATACCGGGGAGCTGTTTTTT. The full variable domain, completed using reference TRBV7-6 and TRBJ2-2, is GAGVSQSPRYKVTKRGQDVALRCDPISGHVSLYWYRQALGQGPEFLTYFNYEAQQDKSGLPNDRFSAERPEGSISTLTIQRTEQRDSAMYRCASSKTGGDTGELFFGEGSRLTVL.

Points on this clonotype: A read error is possible here, since a much larger clone lies one base away. The chain recombines TRBV11-1 with TRBJ1-2; the D gene is possibly TRBD1 (5 bases). CDR3 length: 12 residues. The V gene's germline CDR1 is SGHAT and CDR2 FQDESV (reference sequence). The CDR3 DNA reads TGTGCCAGCAGCCCAACAGGCTATGGCTACAACTTC. This translates into CASSPTGYGYNF.

The rearrangement joins TRBV12-3 or TRBV12-4 to TRBJ1-1; D gene ambiguous. V was trimmed by 6 bases and J by 6 bases, leaving 11 bases between them. CDR3 length: 12 residues. In DNA form, the CDR3 reads TGTGCCAGCAGCCCCAAGGTGTCTGAAGCTTTCTTT. Translated: CASSPKVSEAFF.

The V call is TRBV7-6, the J call TRBJ2-4; possibly TRBD1 for D (6 bases). This CDR3 spans 15 amino acids. Trimming cost V 5 bases and J 3 bases, with 14 bases left between them. Germline CDR1 is SGHVS and CDR2 is FNYEAQ. The CDR3 here is CASSPGQLDKNIQYF. The CDR3, as DNA: TGTGCCAGCAGCCCTGGACAGTTAGACAAAAACATTCAGTACTTC. Together with reference TRBV7-6 and TRBJ2-4, the CDR3 gives the full variable domain: GAGVSQSPRYKVTKRGQDVALRCDPISGHVSLYWYRQALGQGPEFLTYFNYEAQQDKSGLPNDRFSAERPEGSISTLTIQRTEQRDSAMYRCASSPGQLDKNIQYFGAGTRLSVL.

The rearrangement links TRBV5-5 to TRBJ2-7; D is possibly TRBD1 or TRBD2 (5 bases each). This CDR3 comprises 16 residues. Germline lookup yields CDR1 SGHKS and CDR2 YYEKEE (reference sequence). V lost 0 bases and J lost 7, with 20 bases in between. The CDR3 loop reads CASSLAHGAPYNEQYF. CDR3 in DNA: TGTGCCAGCAGCTTGGCCCACGGGGCCCCGTACAATGAGCAGTACTTC.

This clonotype was picked up many times. V and J are TRBV7-9 and TRBJ1-1; D is uncertain. Per germline, CDR1 SEHNR and CDR2 FQNEAQ (reference sequence). There are 12 residues in the CDR3. V dropped 6 bases and J dropped 1 base, with 6 bases sitting between them. DNA for the CDR3: TGTGCCAGCAGAATCGGGAACACTGAAGCTTTCTTT. It is translated as CASRIGNTEAFF.

Many counts were recorded for this clonotype. A much larger clone is a single base away; this may be a read error. The chain uses TRBV11-2 and TRBJ2-5; a weak D match, TRBD1 (5 bases). Germline loops: CDR1 SGHAT, CDR2 FQNNGV. The V end lost 5 bases, the J end lost 11 bases, and 27 bases lay between the germline ends. The CDR3 spans 16 residues. CDR3 region: CASSTVGQGGYNEQYF. DNA of the CDR3: TGTGCCAGCAGCACAGTAGGCCAGGGTGGCTACAATGAGCAGTACTTC.